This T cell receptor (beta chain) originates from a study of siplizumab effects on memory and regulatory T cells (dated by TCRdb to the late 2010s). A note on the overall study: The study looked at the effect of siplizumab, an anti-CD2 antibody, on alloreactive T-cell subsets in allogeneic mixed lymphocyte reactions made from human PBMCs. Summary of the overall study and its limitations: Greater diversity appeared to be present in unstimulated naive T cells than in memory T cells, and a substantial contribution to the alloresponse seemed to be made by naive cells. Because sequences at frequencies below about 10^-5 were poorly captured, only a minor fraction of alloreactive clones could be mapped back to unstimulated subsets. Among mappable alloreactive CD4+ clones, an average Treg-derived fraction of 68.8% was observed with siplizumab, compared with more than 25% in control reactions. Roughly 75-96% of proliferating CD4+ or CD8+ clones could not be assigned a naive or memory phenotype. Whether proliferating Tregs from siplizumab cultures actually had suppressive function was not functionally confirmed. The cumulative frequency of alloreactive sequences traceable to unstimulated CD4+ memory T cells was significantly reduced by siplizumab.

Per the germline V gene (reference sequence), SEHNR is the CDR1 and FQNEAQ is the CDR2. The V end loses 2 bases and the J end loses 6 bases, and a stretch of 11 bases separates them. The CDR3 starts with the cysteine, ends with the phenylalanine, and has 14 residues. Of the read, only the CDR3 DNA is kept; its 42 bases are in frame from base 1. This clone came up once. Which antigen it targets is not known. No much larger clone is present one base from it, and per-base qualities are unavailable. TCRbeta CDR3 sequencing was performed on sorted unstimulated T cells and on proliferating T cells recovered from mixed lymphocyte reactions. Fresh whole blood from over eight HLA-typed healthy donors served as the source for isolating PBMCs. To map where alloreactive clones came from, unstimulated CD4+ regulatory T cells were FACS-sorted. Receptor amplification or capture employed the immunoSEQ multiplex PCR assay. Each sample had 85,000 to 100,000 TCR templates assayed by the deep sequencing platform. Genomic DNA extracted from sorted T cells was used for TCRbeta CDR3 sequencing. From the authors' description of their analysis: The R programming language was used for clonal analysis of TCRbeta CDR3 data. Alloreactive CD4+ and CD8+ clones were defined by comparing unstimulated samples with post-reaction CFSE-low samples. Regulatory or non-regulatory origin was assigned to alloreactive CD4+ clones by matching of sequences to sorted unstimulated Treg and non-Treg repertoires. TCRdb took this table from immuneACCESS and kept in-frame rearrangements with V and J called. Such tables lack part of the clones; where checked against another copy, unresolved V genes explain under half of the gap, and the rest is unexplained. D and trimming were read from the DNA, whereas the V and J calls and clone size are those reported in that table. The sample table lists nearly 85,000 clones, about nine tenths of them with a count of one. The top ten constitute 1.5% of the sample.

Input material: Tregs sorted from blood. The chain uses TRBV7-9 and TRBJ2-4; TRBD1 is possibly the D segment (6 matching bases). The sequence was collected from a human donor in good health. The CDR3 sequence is CASSLPRQANIQYF. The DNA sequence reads TGTGCCAGCAGCTTACCGAGACAGGCAAACATTCAGTACTTC. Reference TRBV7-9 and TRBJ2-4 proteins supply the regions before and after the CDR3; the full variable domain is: DTGVSQNPRHKITKRGQNVTFRCDPISEHNRLYWYRQTLGQGPEFLTYFQNEAQLEKSRLLSDRFSAERPKGSFSTLEIQRTEQGDSAMYLCASSLPRQANIQYFGAGTRLSVL.